Presented here are 14 T cell receptor beta chains from one specimen sequenced in a study of cytomegalovirus exposure and HLA in healthy donors. Libraries were prepared by immunoSEQ multiplex PCR; TCRdb keeps only in-frame clonotypes and omits some of them. The sample records over 100,000 clones, approximately 89% being singletons. Sequenced: PBMCs. The receptors were sampled from a man in his thirties or forties in good health and CMV-seronegative.

The chain joins TRBV13 to TRBJ2-6; perhaps TRBD1 as D (6 bases). The CDR3 length is 19 residues. CDR1 is PRHDT and CDR2 is FYEKMQ in the germline V gene (reference sequence). V lost 4 bases to trimming and J lost 6 bases, with 25 bases between them. CDR3 in DNA: TGTGCCAGCAGCTCCCGACAGGTGACCCTGAGGCCGGCGGCCAACGTCCTGACTTTC. Protein: CASSSRQVTLRPAANVLTF.

In this sample, this clone turned up a few times. The V gene is TRBV6-1, the J gene TRBJ1-6; D is perhaps TRBD1 (6 bases). V gave up 6 bases and J gave up 9 bases, with 15 bases separating them. Germline V gene sequence: CDR1 MNHNS, CDR2 SASEGT. This CDR3 has 14 amino acids. The CDR3 sequence: CASSGQSDISPLHF. CDR3 DNA: TGTGCCAGCAGCGGACAGTCCGATATTTCACCCCTCCACTTT.

CDR3 nucleotide sequence: TGCGCCAGCAGCTTGGTAACGCTGGGACAGGACCCCTCCGGCTATGGCTACACCTTC. This sequence encodes CASSLVTLGQDPSGYGYTF. The chain uses TRBV5-1 and TRBJ1-2, with 8 positions matching TRBD1. The CDR3 loop spans 19 amino acids. Germline V gene sequence: CDR1 SGHRS, CDR2 YFSETQ. Germline trimming cut 0 bases from V and 4 bases from J; bases unmatched to any gene: 17. Full variable domain (missing parts from reference TRBV5-1 and TRBJ1-2): KAGVTQTPRYLIKTRGQQVTLSCSPISGHRSVSWYQQTPGQGLQFLFEYFSETQRNKGNFPGRFSGRQFSNSRSEMNVSTLELGDSALYLCASSLVTLGQDPSGYGYTFGSGTRLTVV.

V and J are TRBV10-3 and TRBJ2-1, with D unclear. V shed 0 bases and J shed 0 bases, with 6 bases lying between them. Germline V gene lookup returns CDR1 ENHRY and CDR2 SYGVKD. The CDR3 extends over 15 amino acids. This chain's CDR3 is CAISESTSSYNEQFF. As DNA, the CDR3 is TGTGCCATCAGTGAGTCTACGAGCTCCTACAATGAGCAGTTCTTC.

The rearrangement uses TRBV19 and TRBJ1-5; a possible D gene is TRBD1 (6 bases). The CDR3 is 17 amino acids. Germline loops: CDR1 LNHDA, CDR2 SQIVND (reference sequence). Trimming pared 5 bases from V and 0 bases from J, leaving 17 bases between. The CDR3 spells CASSDTGLLNSNQPQHF. CDR3 bases: TGTGCCAGTAGTGATACAGGGCTTTTAAATAGCAATCAGCCCCAGCATTTT.

V is TRBV14 and J is TRBJ1-3; 9 nucleotides match TRBD1. V trimming: 4 bases; J trimming: 0 bases; junction bases outside the gene matches: 4. In germline, CDR1 is SGHDN, CDR2 FVKESK. The CDR3 loop spans 16 amino acids. The CDR3 sequence: CASSPTTGGSGNTIYF. CDR3 bases: TGTGCCAGCAGCCCGACGACAGGGGGCTCTGGAAACACCATATATTTT. Full variable domain (remainder filled in from reference TRBV14 and TRBJ1-3): EAGVTQFPSHSVIEKGQTVTLRCDPISGHDNLYWYRRVMGKEIKFLLHFVKESKQDESGMPNNRFLAERTGGTYSTLKVQPAELEDSGVYFCASSPTTGGSGNTIYFGEGSWLTVV.

This clone turned up a few times. The chain has TRBV6-1 and TRBJ1-6; perhaps TRBD1 as D (5 bases). From germline, CDR1 is MNHNS and CDR2 SASEGT. The CDR3 consists of 13 residues. Trimming took 6 bases from V and 9 from J, leaving 12 bases between them. The CDR3 DNA follows: TGTGCCAGCAGCCAGGGAGGTCCTTCACCCCTCCACTTT. This translates into CASSQGGPSPLHF.

The chain uses TRBV2 and TRBJ2-3, with a possible D match to TRBD2 (6 bases). V lost 3 bases, J lost 4 bases, and 11 bases lay in between. Germline CDR1 reads SNHLY; CDR2 reads FYNNEI. The CDR3 covers 14 residues. The CDR3 bases are TGTGCCAGCAGTGATTTAGGAGGGTCAGATACGCAGTATTTT. It codes for CASSDLGGSDTQYF.

The chain is built from TRBV6-1 and TRBJ1-2; the D is unclear. Per germline, CDR1 MNHNS and CDR2 SASEGT. V shed 4 bases and J shed 1 base, with 22 bases lying between them. The CDR3 is 18 amino acids. The CDR3 reads CASSGSSVDLNYNYGYTF. In DNA, the CDR3 is TGTGCCAGCAGTGGATCTAGTGTAGACCTAAACTATAACTATGGCTACACCTTC.

This clone occurred a few times. The chain recombines TRBV11-1 with TRBJ2-7; 8 nucleotides line up with TRBD1. The J segment lost 3 bases and the V segment lost 8 bases, leaving 0 bases of the junction unmatched. From germline, CDR1 is SGHAT and CDR2 FQDESV (reference sequence). This CDR3 is 11 amino acids long. CDR3 in amino acids: CASGQGYEQYF. CDR3 DNA: TGTGCCAGCGGACAGGGCTACGAGCAGTACTTC.

This chain uses TRBV5-1 with TRBJ1-3, with D tentatively TRBD1 (6 bases). Trimming cost V 3 bases and J 4 bases, with 8 bases left between them. Germline values: CDR1 SGHRS, CDR2 YFSETQ. The CDR3 sequence is 13 residues long. The CDR3 reads CASSSGQGNTIYF. As DNA, the CDR3 is TGCGCCAGCAGCTCCGGACAGGGAAACACCATATATTTT.

This chain connects TRBV7-9 to TRBJ1-1; D unclear. Germline CDR1 SEHNR, CDR2 FQNEAQ (reference sequence). Trimming cost V 5 bases and J 0 bases, with 19 bases left between them. The CDR3 is 17 residues long. The CDR3 DNA reads TGTGCCAGCAGCATTATATGGGGAGGTACAGTGAACACTGAAGCTTTCTTT. Translation gives CASSIIWGGTVNTEAFF.

The chain joins TRBV4-1 to TRBJ2-5; 8 bases fit TRBD2. Per the germline V gene, CDR1 is MGHRA and CDR2 is YSYEKL. The J segment lost 0 bases and the V segment lost 1 base, leaving 4 bases of the junction unmatched. The CDR3 runs 16 residues. The CDR3 sequence is CASSQVGTRDQETQYF. Written as DNA, the CDR3 is TGCGCCAGCAGCCAAGTCGGGACTAGGGACCAAGAGACCCAGTACTTC.

The chain carries TRBV2 and TRBJ2-2; D gene uncertain. The ends were cut back, 6 bases at V and 6 bases at J, with 8 bases in the middle. This CDR3 is 12 amino acids long. CDR1 SNHLY and CDR2 FYNNEI come from the germline V gene. CDR3 in DNA: TGTGCCAGCAGGTATTTTGCCGGGGAGCTGTTTTTT. Translation gives CASRYFAGELFF. Complete variable domain (other parts from reference TRBV2 and TRBJ2-2): EPEVTQTPSHQVTQMGQEVILRCVPISNHLYFYWYRQILGQKVEFLVSFYNNEISEKSEIFDDQFSVERPDGSNFTLKIRSTKLEDSAMYFCASRYFAGELFFGEGSRLTVL.